This T cell receptor (beta chain) was profiled in a study of shared clonotypes between healthy human individuals. Background on the study: There were three CD4 naive, three CD4 memory, two CD8 naive and one CD8 memory plates per donor.

Terminally differentiated effector memory CD45RA+ cells were excluded from the naive CD8 cells, which were CD45RO-negative and positively selected for CCR7. The CDR3 has 14 amino acids. Germline V lookup: CDR1 ENHRY, CDR2 SYGVKD. The V end lost 2 bases, the J end lost 8 bases, and 13 bases lay between the germline ends. Assay: immunoSEQ multiplex PCR; the TCRdb copy retains only in-frame clones and omits some. The repertoire holds about 1.9 million clones, with roughly 93% as singletons. The chain joins TRBV10-3 to TRBJ2-1, with unresolved D. The sequenced sample consisted of naive CD8+ T cells from PBMCs. This TCR was sampled from a man aged 18-30 years in good health. Some clones in this sample may be carry-over from other donors' samples. The CDR3 sequence is CAISEALTGDEQFF. The CDR3 DNA reads TGTGCCATCAGTGAGGCCCTAACTGGAGATGAGCAGTTCTTC.